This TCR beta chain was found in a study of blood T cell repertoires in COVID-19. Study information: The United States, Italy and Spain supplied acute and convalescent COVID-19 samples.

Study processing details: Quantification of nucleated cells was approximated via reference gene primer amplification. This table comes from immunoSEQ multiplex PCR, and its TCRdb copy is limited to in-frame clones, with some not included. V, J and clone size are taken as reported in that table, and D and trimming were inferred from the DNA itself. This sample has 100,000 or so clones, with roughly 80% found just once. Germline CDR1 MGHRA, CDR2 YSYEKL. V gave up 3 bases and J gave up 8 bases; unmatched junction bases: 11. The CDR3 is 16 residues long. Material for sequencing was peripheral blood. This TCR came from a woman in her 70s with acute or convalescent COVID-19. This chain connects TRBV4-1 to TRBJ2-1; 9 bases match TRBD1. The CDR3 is CASSHVAGTGIDEQFF. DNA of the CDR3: TGCGCCAGCAGCCACGTGGCCGGGACAGGGATCGATGAGCAGTTCTTC.